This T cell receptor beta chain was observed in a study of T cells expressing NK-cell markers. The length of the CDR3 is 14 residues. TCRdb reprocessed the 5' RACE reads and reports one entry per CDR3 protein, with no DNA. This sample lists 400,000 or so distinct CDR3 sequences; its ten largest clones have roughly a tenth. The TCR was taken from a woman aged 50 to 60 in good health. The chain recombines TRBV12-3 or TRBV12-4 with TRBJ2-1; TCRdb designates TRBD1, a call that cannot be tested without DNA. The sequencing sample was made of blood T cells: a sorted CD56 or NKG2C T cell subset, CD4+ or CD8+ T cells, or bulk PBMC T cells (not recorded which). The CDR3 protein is CASSYGTEHNEQFF.